This entry lists 9 T cell receptor beta chains sequenced from one sample in a study of T cell responses to AZD1222 COVID-19 vaccine. The assay was immunoSEQ multiplex PCR, and TCRdb's table has in-frame clones only and misses some. The table shows more than 85,000 clones, with 86% occurring only once. The sample here was peripheral blood, taken on day 0 of AZD1222 vaccination. These receptors were collected from an adult in good health.

The chain joins TRBV18 to TRBJ2-2; 11 bases map to TRBD2. In germline, CDR1 is KGHSH, CDR2 LQKENI. The V and J ends lost 5 bases and 5 bases, in that order; junction bases with no gene match: 4. The CDR3 covers 15 residues. CDR3 loop: CASSAGTSGTGELFF. CDR3 coding DNA: TGTGCCAGCTCAGCCGGGACTAGCGGAACCGGGGAGCTGTTTTTT.

The chain employs TRBV9 and TRBJ1-1; a possible D gene is TRBD1 (5 bases). The CDR3 spans 15 residues. From germline, CDR1 is SGDLS and CDR2 YYNGEE. V was cut by 4 bases and J by 1 base, with 14 bases left in between. Here the CDR3 reads CASSQTGSPNTEAFF. The DNA of the CDR3 is TGTGCCAGCAGCCAAACAGGTTCCCCGAACACTGAAGCTTTCTTT. The full variable domain, in which reference TRBV9 and TRBJ1-1 provide the parts outside the CDR3, is DSGVTQTPKHLITATGQRVTLRCSPRSGDLSVYWYQQSLDQGLQFLIQYYNGEERAKGNILERFSAQQFPDLHSELNLSSLELGDSALYFCASSQTGSPNTEAFFGQGTRLTVV.

V usage is TRBV5-1 and J usage is TRBJ1-5; TRBD1 matches 9 bases. This CDR3 contains 14 residues. The V and J ends lost 3 bases and 6 bases, in that order; junction bases with no gene match: 4. The germline V gene encodes CDR1 SGHRS and CDR2 YFSETQ. The CDR3 DNA sequence: TGCGCCAGCAGCTCGGGACAGGGCCCTCAGCCCCAGCATTTT. Amino acid sequence: CASSSGQGPQPQHF.

The chain employs TRBV27 and TRBJ2-3, with D possibly TRBD2 on 5 matching bases. The V gene lost 2 bases and the J gene lost 0 bases, with 9 bases spanning the gap. The CDR3 has 15 amino acids. Germline V gene sequence: CDR1 MNHEY, CDR2 SMNVEV (reference sequence). The CDR3 coding sequence is TGTGCCAGCAGTTTAGCCAGCGGTAGCACAGATACGCAGTATTTT. Residues: CASSLASGSTDTQYF.

The chain combines TRBV2 with TRBJ2-1; D is possibly TRBD2 (5 bases). V gave up 6 bases and J gave up 13 bases, with 19 bases separating them. Germline V gives CDR1 SNHLY, CDR2 FYNNEI. This CDR3 is built from 13 residues. The CDR3 protein is CASSAPLAVKQFF. In DNA form, the CDR3 reads TGTGCCAGCAGCGCCCCCCTAGCAGTTAAACAGTTCTTC.

This clone was observed a handful of times. J is TRBJ2-7 and V is TRBV7-2; D may be TRBD1 or TRBD2 (6 bases each). This CDR3 region has 14 residues. V lost 8 bases to trimming and J lost 3 bases, with 17 bases between them. The germline gives CDR1 SGHTA, CDR2 FQGNSA. The CDR3 sequence: CASATRGRYYEQYF. As DNA, the CDR3 is TGTGCCAGCGCGACTAGGGGGAGGTACTACGAGCAGTACTTC. The full variable domain, with the rest looked up from reference TRBV7-2 and TRBJ2-7, is GAGVSQSPSNKVTEKGKDVELRCDPISGHTALYWYRQSLGQGLEFLIYFQGNSAPDKSGLPSDRFSAERTGGSVSTLTIQRTQQEDSAVYLCASATRGRYYEQYFGPGTRLTVT.

V usage is TRBV7-9 and J usage is TRBJ1-2; 7 bases fit TRBD1. Trimming at V came to 5 bases and at J to 4 bases, leaving 16 bases not matched to a gene. The CDR3 is 17 amino acids. Per the germline V gene, CDR1 is SEHNR and CDR2 is FQNEAQ (reference sequence). The CDR3 loop is CASSPRGTRQGAYGYTF. CDR3 DNA: TGTGCCAGCAGCCCTAGGGGGACAAGACAGGGAGCCTATGGCTACACCTTC. The variable domain in full, with the rest retrieved from reference TRBV7-9 and TRBJ1-2, is DTGVSQNPRHKITKRGQNVTFRCDPISEHNRLYWYRQTLGQGPEFLTYFQNEAQLEKSRLLSDRFSAERPKGSFSTLEIQRTEQGDSAMYLCASSPRGTRQGAYGYTFGSGTRLTVV.

The chain has TRBV18 and TRBJ1-6; D is possibly TRBD1 (5 bases). V was shortened by 2 bases and J by 10 bases, with 15 bases between the two germline ends. Germline CDR1 is KGHSH and CDR2 is LQKENI. The CDR3 contains 15 residues. CDR3 region: CASSPRLTWGSPLHF. CDR3 nucleotides: TGTGCCAGCTCACCAAGGCTGACTTGGGGGTCACCCCTCCACTTT.

This chain joins TRBV27 and TRBJ2-7; 8 bases are a match to TRBD1. The CDR3 is 16 residues long. The J segment lost 4 bases and the V segment lost 5 bases, leaving 13 bases of the junction unmatched. Germline loops: CDR1 MNHEY, CDR2 SMNVEV (reference sequence). The CDR3 region is CASSLTSGTGLYEQYF. The DNA for the CDR3 is TGTGCCAGCAGTCTCACTTCCGGGACAGGACTTTACGAGCAGTACTTC.